Following are 25 T cell receptor beta chains from one sample sequenced in a study of T-cell reconstitution after alpha-beta-depleted transplantation in children. The authors prepared the TCRbeta library with unique molecular identifiers. Using its own MiXCR run on the PCR reads, TCRdb lists one record per CDR3 protein. The data contain more than 500,000 distinct CDR3 sequences, around 10% of them seen just once; the ten biggest clones take up 11% to 15%. The sequenced sample was PBMCs, mostly from graft donor cells, obtained 180 days after TCRalphabeta/CD19-depleted stem cell transplant. The receptors were gathered from a female patient under 10 years old who had a stem cell transplant for aplastic anemia, so the T cells may come from the graft donor.

The sample holds many counts of this clonotype. The chain couples TRBV28 to TRBJ2-7; 8 nucleotides agree with TRBD1. Germline lookup yields CDR1 MDHEN and CDR2 SYDVKM. The V and J ends lost 1 base and 3 bases, in that order; junction bases with no gene match: 5. CDR3 length: 15 amino acids. The CDR3 region is CASSLYRDRRYEQYF. DNA for the CDR3: TGTGCCAGCAGTTTATATCGGGACAGGCGCTACGAGCAGTACTTC.

This clonotype was picked up a small number of times. The V call is TRBV11-3, the J call TRBJ2-3; D possibly corresponds to TRBD2 (5 bases). This CDR3 is 16 amino acids long. CDR1 and CDR2 (germline): SGHNT, YENEEA. Trimming shortened V by 5 bases and J by 0 bases, and 15 bases separated the two germline ends. CDR3 protein: CASSPGLSPSTDTQYF. The CDR3 DNA reads TGTGCCAGCAGCCCTGGACTCTCGCCTAGCACAGATACGCAGTATTTT. Together with reference TRBV11-3 and TRBJ2-3, the CDR3 gives the full variable domain: EAGVVQSPRYKIIEKKQPVAFWCNPISGHNTLYWYLQNLGQGPELLIRYENEEAVDDSQLPKDRFSAERLKGVDSTLKIQPAELGDSAVYLCASSPGLSPSTDTQYFGPGTRLTVL.

This chain connects TRBV6-5 to TRBJ2-7; no clear D gene. Germline-derived CDR1 and CDR2 are MNHEY and SVGAGI. The CDR3 loop spans 11 amino acids. The V gene lost 6 bases and the J gene lost 5 bases, with 8 bases spanning the gap. CDR3 protein: CASRVLNEQYF. The CDR3 nucleotides read TGTGCCAGCAGGGTACTCAACGAGCAGTACTTC.

The V and J genes are TRBV5-5 and TRBJ2-2, with 8 bases that match TRBD1. CDR1 and CDR2 (germline): SGHKS, YYEKEE (reference sequence). CDR3 length equals 18 residues. V shed 0 bases and J 4 bases; nucleotides not matched to a gene: 11. This chain's CDR3 is CASSLADREKNATGELFF. The CDR3 DNA reads as TGTGCCAGCAGCTTGGCGGACAGGGAGAAGAACGCCACCGGGGAGCTGTTTTTT.

At least ten counts were recorded for this clonotype. This rearrangement joins TRBV5-5 to TRBJ1-1, with D perhaps TRBD1 (5 bases). This CDR3 is 13 amino acids long. The V end lost 2 bases, the J end lost 5 bases, and 10 bases lay between the germline ends. Germline V gene lookup returns CDR1 SGHKS and CDR2 YYEKEE (reference sequence). The CDR3 reads CASSFRVATEAFF. CDR3 DNA: TGTGCCAGCAGCTTCAGGGTCGCTACTGAAGCTTTCTTT.

The chain recombines TRBV13 with TRBJ2-7, with 8 bases identical to TRBD1. This CDR3 is 16 amino acids long. Germline V gene data show CDR1 as PRHDT and CDR2 as FYEKMQ (reference sequence). Germline trimming cut 4 bases from V and 5 bases from J; bases unmatched to any gene: 13. The CDR3 nucleotides are TGTGCCAGCAGCTCCCGATGGGACAGGCCCTCGAACGAGCAGTACTTC. This translates into CASSSRWDRPSNEQYF.

The chain couples TRBV9 to TRBJ2-1; a possible D gene is TRBD2 (5 bases). Trimming cost V 0 bases and J 5 bases, with 12 bases left between them. The V gene's germline CDR1 is SGDLS and CDR2 YYNGEE. This CDR3 is built from 15 residues. CDR3 bases: TGTGCCAGCAGCGTAGCGGGATCCCTCCACAATGAGCAGTTCTTC. Translated, it gives CASSVAGSLHNEQFF.

The gene calls are TRBV19 and TRBJ1-4, with unresolved D. Trimming stripped 6 bases from V and 3 bases from J, with 8 bases between. The germline V gene has CDR1 LNHDA and CDR2 SQIVND (reference sequence). The CDR3 sequence is 13 residues long. The CDR3 reads CASRQTANEKLFF. CDR3 nucleotide sequence: TGTGCCAGTAGACAAACGGCTAATGAAAAACTGTTTTTT. Together with reference TRBV19 and TRBJ1-4, the CDR3 gives the full variable domain: DGGITQSPKYLFRKEGQNVTLSCEQNLNHDAMYWYRQDPGQGLRLIYYSQIVNDFQKGDIAEGYSVSREKKESFPLTVTSAQKNPTAFYLCASRQTANEKLFFGSGTQLSVL.

In its sample, this clonotype was seen a few times. V is TRBV3-1 and J is TRBJ2-1; 8 nucleotides agree with TRBD2. Germline assignment: CDR1 LGHDT and CDR2 YNNKEL (reference sequence). The CDR3 extends over 13 amino acids. The V gene end was trimmed by 4 bases and the J gene end by 8 bases; junction bases not matched to a gene: 4. The CDR3 loop is CASSLLLADEQFF. DNA for the CDR3: TGTGCCAGCAGCCTCCTACTAGCGGATGAGCAGTTCTTC.

This chain connects TRBV20-1 to TRBJ2-5, with 7 bases identical to TRBD2. From germline, CDR1 is DFQATT and CDR2 SNEGSKA (reference sequence). J was trimmed by 3 bases and V by 6 bases; bases with no gene match: 7. The CDR3 consists of 13 residues. The CDR3 loop reads CSATTSAKETQYF. DNA of the CDR3: TGCAGTGCAACCACTAGCGCGAAAGAGACCCAGTACTTC.

There are many counts of this clonotype. The chain combines TRBV6-2 or TRBV6-3 with TRBJ2-7, with a possible D match to TRBD1 (6 bases). The length of the CDR3 is 15 residues. Germline CDR1 reads MNHEY; CDR2 reads SVGEGT. With 0 bases removed from V and 7 bases from J, the gap between germline ends came to 16 bases. This CDR3 is CASSYSNTGFWEQYV. As DNA, the CDR3 is TGTGCCAGCAGTTACTCGAATACAGGGTTTTGGGAGCAGTACGTC.

This sequence joins TRBV6-1 and TRBJ2-5, with 12 nucleotides matching TRBD2. Germline-derived CDR1 and CDR2 are MNHNS and SASEGT. The CDR3 runs 15 residues. With 5 bases clipped from V and 2 bases from J, the junction kept 3 bases outside the gene matches. The CDR3 DNA is TGTGCCAGCAGTCCTAGCGGGAGGGAACAAGAGACCCAGTACTTC. It encodes CASSPSGREQETQYF.

This chain joins TRBV6-2 or TRBV6-3 and TRBJ1-1; 9 bases align to TRBD1. V was clipped by 5 bases and J by 1 base; unmatched bases: 8. Germline V gene sequence: CDR1 MNHEY, CDR2 SVGEGT. The CDR3 has 16 residues. CDR3 nucleotides: TGTGCCAGCAGTCAAGACAGGGGGTGGGCGAACACTGAAGCTTTCTTT. As protein: CASSQDRGWANTEAFF.

This clonotype was observed a few times. The rearrangement links TRBV7-2 to TRBJ2-4; no clear D. Between the trimmed V and J ends, which lost 0 bases and 9 bases, there was a span of 6 bases. The CDR3 consists of 12 residues. Germline V gene lookup returns CDR1 SGHTA and CDR2 FQGNSA. The CDR3 DNA reads as TGTGCCAGCAGCTTAGCGAGTCCCATTCAGTACTTC. It yields the protein CASSLASPIQYF.

This clonotype was detected only a few times. The chain links TRBV3-1 to TRBJ2-3, with TRBD2 identical over 9 bases. CDR3 length: 19 amino acids. J lost 1 base, V lost 0 bases, and 11 bases had no gene match. The germline V gene has CDR1 LGHDT and CDR2 YNNKEL (reference sequence). In DNA, the CDR3 is TGTGCCAGCAGCCAAGATAGGACTAGCGAGCCCCGTCGCACAGATACGCAGTATTTT. It is translated as CASSQDRTSEPRRTDTQYF.

The J gene is TRBJ2-5, the V gene TRBV6-2 or TRBV6-3; D not resolved. This CDR3 has 13 residues. The V end lost 7 bases, the J end lost 2 bases, and 11 bases lay between the germline ends. Germline V gene sequence: CDR1 MNHEY, CDR2 SVGEGT. CDR3 amino acids: CASTLLWQETQYF. DNA for the CDR3: TGTGCCAGCACCCTCCTCTGGCAAGAGACCCAGTACTTC.

The V call is TRBV5-1, the J call TRBJ2-1, with 16 bases fitting TRBD2. The V segment lost 2 bases and the J segment 8 bases; nucleotides outside the gene matches: 4. Germline CDR1 SGHRS, CDR2 YFSETQ. The CDR3 runs 16 residues. The CDR3: CASSLGTSGREDEQFF. CDR3 DNA: TGCGCCAGCAGCTTAGGGACTAGCGGGAGGGAGGATGAGCAGTTCTTC.

V gene TRBV28 combines with J gene TRBJ2-7, with unresolved D. The CDR3 is 16 residues long. Trimming removed 6 bases at V and 0 bases at J, with 18 bases between. Germline lookup yields CDR1 MDHEN and CDR2 SYDVKM. For the CDR3, the DNA is TGTGCCAGCAGATTTCGCGATGGGCATTCCTCCTACGAGCAGTACTTC. It translates to CASRFRDGHSSYEQYF. Full variable domain (missing parts from reference TRBV28 and TRBJ2-7): DVKVTQSSRYLVKRTGEKVFLECVQDMDHENMFWYRQDPGLGLRLIYFSYDVKMKEKGDIPEGYSVSREKKERFSLILESASTNQTSMYLCASRFRDGHSSYEQYFGPGTRLTVT.

This clonotype was seen only a few times. The V gene is TRBV5-1, the J gene TRBJ1-5, with TRBD1 identical over 9 bases. Germline V gene sequence: CDR1 SGHRS, CDR2 YFSETQ. The CDR3 runs to 13 residues. V gave up 5 bases and J gave up 4 bases; unmatched junction bases: 1. The DNA of the CDR3 is TGCGCCAGCAGACAGGGGGCGAATCAGCCCCAGCATTTT. This codes for CASRQGANQPQHF.

The table lists this clonotype with a few counts. V usage is TRBV7-3 and J usage is TRBJ2-6, with D hard to call. Germline values: CDR1 SGHTA, CDR2 FQGTGA. Between the trimmed V and J ends, which lost 0 bases and 2 bases, there was a span of 8 bases. The CDR3 totals 16 residues. CDR3 sequence (DNA): TGTGCCAGCAGCTTAACGGTGGGGACTGGGGCCAACGTCCTGACTTTC. Protein product: CASSLTVGTGANVLTF.

The gene calls are TRBV20-1 and TRBJ2-7; TRBD2 agrees at 11 bases. V was clipped by 6 bases and J by 5 bases; unmatched bases: 9. CDR1 DFQATT and CDR2 SNEGSKA come from the germline V gene (reference sequence). This CDR3 is 14 amino acids long. CDR3 sequence: CSARLAGSRNEQYF. The CDR3, as DNA: TGCAGTGCGCGACTAGCGGGATCCCGGAACGAGCAGTACTTC.

This clonotype came up many times. The chain uses TRBV20-1 and TRBJ2-3; no reliable D call. CDR1 DFQATT and CDR2 SNEGSKA come from the germline V gene (reference sequence). The CDR3 length is 9 residues. The CDR3 reads CRTTDTQYF. DNA for the CDR3: TGCAGGACCACAGATACGCAGTATTTT.

This clonotype was observed a few times. V usage is TRBV4-3 and J usage is TRBJ1-6; D is undetermined. Germline CDR1 reads LGHNA; CDR2 reads YSLEER. The CDR3 covers 15 residues. V lost 0 bases and J lost 9, with 12 bases in between. CDR3 amino acids: CASSQDETKGSPLHF. The CDR3, as DNA: TGCGCCAGCAGCCAAGATGAAACAAAGGGTTCACCCCTCCACTTT.

The chain uses TRBV7-9 and TRBJ1-2, with D hard to call. CDR1 and CDR2 (germline): SEHNR, FQNEAQ (reference sequence). Trimming removed 1 base at V and 6 bases at J, with 6 bases between. The CDR3 is 12 residues long. Here the CDR3 DNA reads TGTGCCAGCAGCTTAGTCGCTAATGGCTACACCTTC. It specifies CASSLVANGYTF.

This clonotype was counted at least ten times. The chain joins TRBV29-1 to TRBJ2-2, with D unclear. The CDR3 is made up of 16 amino acids. Looked up from germline, CDR1 is SQVTM and CDR2 is ANQGSEA. V was clipped by 3 bases and J by 2 bases, with 16 bases between them. In DNA form, the CDR3 reads TGCAGCGTTGATATAGTGGGATGGGGTAACACCGGGGAGCTGTTTTTT. Protein product: CSVDIVGWGNTGELFF.